The 11 T cell receptor beta chains given below trace back to one sample, sequenced in a study of beta chain features in type 1 diabetes. The whole isolated RNA underwent reverse transcription, so sequencing captured expressed TCRB transcripts. TCRdb keeps only in-frame clones here, not all; method: immunoSEQ multiplex PCR. The data show about 400,000 clones, roughly 12% seen once. Sequenced: naive CD4+ T cells from blood. The receptors stem from a man aged 18 to 29 in good health.

This clone was observed a few times. The J gene is TRBJ2-7, the V gene TRBV28, with 10 bases matching TRBD1. Trimming at V came to 6 bases and at J to 2 bases, leaving 4 bases not matched to a gene. This CDR3 has 14 residues. Germline lookup yields CDR1 MDHEN and CDR2 SYDVKM. The CDR3 reads CASSGGQGTYEQYF. The DNA of the CDR3 is TGTGCCAGCAGCGGGGGACAGGGGACCTACGAGCAGTACTTC.

In its sample, this clone was seen a few times. The chain uses TRBV7-2 and TRBJ1-1; D remains ambiguous. Germline CDR1 SGHTA, CDR2 FQGNSA. This CDR3 has 11 residues. V dropped 1 base and J dropped 14 bases, with 11 bases sitting between them. CDR3 sequence: CASSLGRVPFF. The CDR3 DNA reads TGTGCCAGCAGCTTAGGCCGGGTCCCGTTCTTT.

The chain carries TRBV7-2 and TRBJ2-3; 10 nucleotides line up with TRBD2. CDR1 and CDR2 (germline): SGHTA, FQGNSA. There are 14 residues in the CDR3. V lost 5 bases to trimming and J lost 5 bases; unmatched junction nucleotides: 4. The CDR3 DNA is TGTGCCAGCAGCCTCCGGACTAGCGGAGATACGCAGTATTTT. It is translated as CASSLRTSGDTQYF.

The CDR3, as DNA: TGTGCCAGCAGTTTCGGCCCCGGGACTGCCCAGCATTTT. Protein sequence: CASSFGPGTAQHF. The chain employs TRBV2 and TRBJ1-5, with D possibly being TRBD1 (5 bases). CDR1 and CDR2 (germline): SNHLY, FYNNEI. This CDR3 has 13 residues. Trimming shortened V by 5 bases and J by 11 bases, and 16 bases separated the two germline ends.

This clone was seen more than once but under ten times. The chain links TRBV25-1 to TRBJ2-5; 8 bases align to TRBD1. V gave up 4 bases and J gave up 3 bases; unmatched junction bases: 4. Germline V lookup: CDR1 MGHDK, CDR2 SYGVNS. The CDR3 extends over 14 amino acids. CDR3 sequence reads: CASSALTGEETQYF. CDR3 nucleotides: TGTGCCAGCAGTGCCTTGACAGGGGAAGAGACCCAGTACTTC.

A few counts support this clone. The chain employs TRBV6-5 and TRBJ1-2; maybe TRBD1 (5 bases). The V and J ends lost 8 bases and 4 bases respectively, with 11 bases between them. CDR3 length equals 12 residues. Germline V gene data show CDR1 as MNHEY and CDR2 as SVGAGI. The DNA for the CDR3 is TGTGCCAGCCGGTCAGGGCGCTATGGCTACACCTTC. It yields the protein CASRSGRYGYTF.

This clone was detected only a few times. The rearrangement uses TRBV4-3 and TRBJ2-7; 9 nucleotides align to TRBD2. The germline V gene has CDR1 LGHNA and CDR2 YSLEER. The V segment lost 4 bases and the J segment 3 bases; nucleotides outside the gene matches: 7. The CDR3 spans 15 residues. Here the CDR3 reads CASSPWTSAGYEQYF. The CDR3 DNA follows: TGCGCCAGCAGCCCCTGGACTAGCGCGGGCTACGAGCAGTACTTC.

This clone showed up just a few times. The CDR3 spells CASMEDRGNTGELFF. The CDR3 DNA reads TGTGCCAGCATGGAAGACAGGGGGAACACCGGGGAGCTGTTTTTT. The rearrangement uses TRBV2 and TRBJ2-2; 8 bases match TRBD1. CDR1 SNHLY and CDR2 FYNNEI come from the germline V gene. With 7 bases clipped from V and 1 base from J, the junction kept 5 bases outside the gene matches. CDR3 length: 15 residues. The variable domain in full, completed from reference TRBV2 and TRBJ2-2, reads EPEVTQTPSHQVTQMGQEVILRCVPISNHLYFYWYRQILGQKVEFLVSFYNNEISEKSEIFDDQFSVERPDGSNFTLKIRSTKLEDSAMYFCASMEDRGNTGELFFGEGSRLTVL.

This clone was counted only a few times. The chain combines TRBV6-5 with TRBJ2-7; TRBD1 is a possible D gene (6 bases). V shed 0 bases and J shed 7 bases, with 13 bases lying between them. Germline CDR1 and CDR2: MNHEY and SVGAGI. This CDR3 spans 14 amino acids. In nucleotides, the CDR3 is TGTGCCAGCAGTTACTCTCGACAGGTTCGGGAGCAGTACTTC. Translating it yields CASSYSRQVREQYF.

This sequence joins TRBV5-1 and TRBJ2-6, with a tentative D call TRBD1 (6 bases). Germline V gives CDR1 SGHRS, CDR2 YFSETQ. V was pared by 0 bases and J by 2 bases, with 15 bases between. This CDR3 comprises 18 residues. The DNA of the CDR3 is TGCGCCAGCAGCTTGGTCGGCAGGGGCTACCCTGGGGCCAACGTCCTGACTTTC. It encodes CASSLVGRGYPGANVLTF.

The CDR3 region is CASTEVAGANVLTF. The CDR3 bases are TGTGCCAGCACGGAGGTGGCAGGGGCCAACGTCCTGACTTTC. V is TRBV7-8 and J is TRBJ2-6, with D perhaps TRBD2 (5 bases). CDR1 is SGHVS, CDR2 FQNEAQ, per germline. Trimming took 7 bases from V and 4 from J, leaving 11 bases between them. CDR3 length equals 14 residues.